Each of the 32 T cell receptor beta chains below was sequenced from the same sample in a study of cytotoxic CD8 clonotypes in ibrutinib-treated CLL. Here immunoSEQ multiplex PCR was the method, and the copy in TCRdb shows in-frame clones only, minus some. In the table there are about 300,000 clones, roughly three quarters of which are singletons. The sample here was PBMCs, taken at disease progression, from a patient treated with ibrutinib. The origin of the receptors is a human donor with chronic lymphocytic leukemia.

The chain combines TRBV9 with TRBJ2-3, with D possibly called TRBD1 or TRBD2 (6 bases each). The CDR3 extends over 17 amino acids. Germline CDR1 and CDR2: SGDLS and YYNGEE. V was shortened by 0 bases and J by 3 bases, with 17 bases between the two germline ends. DNA of the CDR3: TGTGCCAGCAGCGTAGTCCCTCATGGGGGGCGGACAGATACGCAGTATTTT. Translated, it gives CASSVVPHGGRTDTQYF.

The V gene is TRBV11-2, the J gene TRBJ2-7, with unresolved D. Trimming left V 0 bases short and J 3 bases short, with 12 bases between. The CDR3 covers 15 residues. Germline assignment: CDR1 SGHAT and CDR2 FQNNGV. CDR3 protein: CASSLDLAIVYEQYF. In DNA, the CDR3 is TGTGCCAGCAGCTTAGATCTGGCGATCGTCTACGAGCAGTACTTC.

The chain is built from TRBV29-1 and TRBJ2-5; 10 bases map to TRBD1. This CDR3 contains 13 residues. The V gene end was trimmed by 7 bases and the J gene end by 4 bases; junction bases not matched to a gene: 6. Germline loops: CDR1 SQVTM, CDR2 ANQGSEA. The CDR3 here is CSAGTGVGETQYF. Written as DNA, the CDR3 is TGCAGCGCCGGGACAGGGGTTGGAGAGACCCAGTACTTC.

This clone showed up just a few times. The chain couples TRBV5-1 to TRBJ2-7; D remains ambiguous. V was cut by 1 base and J by 7 bases, with 9 bases left in between. The CDR3 totals 12 residues. Germline assignment: CDR1 SGHRS and CDR2 YFSETQ. The DNA for the CDR3 is TGCGCCAGCAGCTTGTCGTTCGGAGAGCAGTACTTC. Encoded protein: CASSLSFGEQYF.

The chain is built from TRBV27 and TRBJ1-6; D ambiguous. Trimming removed 2 bases at V and 4 bases at J, with 12 bases between. Germline-derived CDR1 and CDR2 are MNHEY and SMNVEV (reference sequence). CDR3 length: 16 amino acids. CDR3 protein: CASSLRWFSYNSPLHF. The CDR3 nucleotides read TGTGCCAGCAGTTTAAGGTGGTTCTCTTATAATTCACCCCTCCACTTT.

Here the CDR3 DNA reads TGTGCCAGCAGCTCCTACCGGGCCGCTATGAACACTGAAGCTTTCTTT. This gives the protein CASSSYRAAMNTEAFF. The V and J genes are TRBV7-8 and TRBJ1-1; no clear D gene. In germline, CDR1 is SGHVS, CDR2 FQNEAQ. Trimming pared 4 bases from V and 0 bases from J, leaving 15 bases between. The CDR3 contains 16 residues.

V gene TRBV29-1 combines with J gene TRBJ1-5; 8 nucleotides line up with TRBD1. The CDR3 loop spans 13 amino acids. Trimming cost V 6 bases and J 3 bases; bases outside gene matches: 4. Germline lookup yields CDR1 SQVTM and CDR2 ANQGSEA. The CDR3 loop is CSVTDRDNQPQHF. CDR3 nucleotide sequence: TGCAGCGTCACGGACAGGGACAATCAGCCCCAGCATTTT.

The chain recombines TRBV5-5 with TRBJ2-3; the D gene is possibly TRBD2 (6 bases). CDR1 is SGHKS, CDR2 YYEKEE, per germline (reference sequence). The CDR3 runs to 13 residues. V shed 2 bases and J shed 4 bases, with 8 bases lying between them. The DNA for the CDR3 is TGTGCCAGCAGCTTTGGAGGGGCAGATACGCAGTATTTT. This gives the protein CASSFGGADTQYF.

This chain connects TRBV7-2 to TRBJ2-3; the match to TRBD2 covers 8 bases. Looked up from germline, CDR1 is SGHTA and CDR2 is FQGNSA. V was pared by 5 bases and J by 2 bases, with 3 bases of the junction left unmatched. This CDR3 has 14 amino acids. The CDR3 DNA is TGTGCCAGCAGCCCCGGACTAGCCACAGATACGCAGTATTTT. Amino acids: CASSPGLATDTQYF.

V gene TRBV6-5 combines with J gene TRBJ2-3, with 7 bases lining up with TRBD1. This CDR3 has 13 amino acids. J gave up 3 bases and V 6 bases, and 3 bases lay outside the gene matches. Germline CDR1 is MNHEY and CDR2 is SVGAGI. CDR3 loop: CASRTQGTDTQYF. The CDR3 coding sequence is TGTGCCAGCAGGACACAGGGGACAGATACGCAGTATTTT.

The rearrangement joins TRBV5-1 to TRBJ2-7; D could derive from TRBD1 or TRBD2 (5 bases each). With 3 bases removed from V and 0 bases from J, the gap between germline ends came to 16 bases. This CDR3 contains 16 residues. Germline CDR1 SGHRS, CDR2 YFSETQ. In nucleotides, the CDR3 is TGCGCCAGCAGCTCGCGTTTGGGGGAAATCTCCTACGAGCAGTACTTC. Translated, it gives CASSSRLGEISYEQYF.

This clone was found a few times. The chain carries TRBV5-1 and TRBJ2-1; D gene unclear. Trimming stripped 4 bases from V and 5 bases from J, with 10 bases between. Germline V gene sequence: CDR1 SGHRS, CDR2 YFSETQ. The CDR3 runs to 13 residues. The CDR3 coding sequence is TGCGCCAGCAGCCCAGACCCGGACAATGAGCAGTTCTTC. Translated, it gives CASSPDPDNEQFF.

The chain recombines TRBV4-1 with TRBJ1-5; D remains unclear. The CDR3 loop spans 13 amino acids. Germline CDR1 MGHRA, CDR2 YSYEKL. Trimming stripped 3 bases from V and 6 bases from J, with 9 bases between. The CDR3 here is CASSQAQLQPQHF. The CDR3 DNA reads TGCGCCAGCAGCCAGGCTCAGCTTCAGCCCCAGCATTTT.

V and J are TRBV18 and TRBJ1-3; D unclear. The V and J ends lost 2 bases and 2 bases respectively, with 4 bases between them. The CDR3 is 13 residues long. CDR1 is KGHSH and CDR2 is LQKENI in the germline V gene. The CDR3 sequence: CASSPEAGNTIYF. The CDR3 nucleotides are TGTGCCAGCTCACCAGAGGCTGGAAACACCATATATTTT.

The rearrangement joins TRBV29-1 to TRBJ2-1; D unresolved. This CDR3 is built from 11 residues. CDR1 and CDR2 from the germline V gene are SQVTM and ANQGSEA. The V and J ends lost 7 bases and 8 bases respectively, with 12 bases between them. The CDR3 DNA follows: TGCAGCGCCCTCTTCCGTTATGAGCAGTTCTTC. It specifies CSALFRYEQFF.

The chain has TRBV5-1 and TRBJ2-7; 14 bases match TRBD2. Germline V gene lookup returns CDR1 SGHRS and CDR2 YFSETQ. This CDR3 comprises 16 residues. Trimming at V came to 4 bases and at J to 6 bases, leaving 9 bases not matched to a gene. The CDR3: CASSPPGLAGGSEQYF. The DNA of the CDR3 is TGCGCCAGCAGCCCGCCCGGACTAGCGGGAGGTTCCGAGCAGTACTTC.

V gene TRBV9 combines with J gene TRBJ2-5; no reliable D call. Germline V gives CDR1 SGDLS, CDR2 YYNGEE. This CDR3 comprises 17 residues. Trimming cost V 0 bases and J 1 base, with 16 bases left between them. CDR3 sequence reads: CASSVEAPGSAQETQYF. The DNA of the CDR3 is TGTGCCAGCAGCGTAGAGGCACCAGGTTCAGCCCAAGAGACCCAGTACTTC.

This CDR3 is CASSLYWTQYF. The CDR3 DNA reads as TGTGCCAGCAGCTTATACTGGACCCAGTACTTC. V is TRBV7-2 and J is TRBJ2-5, with D unclear. CDR1 is SGHTA, CDR2 FQGNSA, per germline. The V gene lost 2 bases and the J gene lost 7 bases, with 5 bases spanning the gap. The CDR3 loop spans 11 amino acids.

V gene TRBV19 combines with J gene TRBJ2-2, with D perhaps TRBD2 (5 bases). V was pared by 11 bases and J by 4 bases, with 17 bases between. CDR3 size: 14 residues. Germline V gene sequence: CDR1 LNHDA, CDR2 SQIVND (reference sequence). CDR3 coding DNA: TGTGCCTCAAGGCCCCCCGCGGGCACCGGGGAGCTGTTTTTT. Amino acids: CASRPPAGTGELFF.

This clone was recorded once. J is TRBJ2-1 and V is TRBV6-5; maybe TRBD1 (6 bases). This CDR3 contains 13 residues. V dropped 5 bases and J dropped 12 bases, with 17 bases sitting between them. CDR1 and CDR2 from the germline V gene are MNHEY and SVGAGI. The CDR3 bases are TGTGCCAGCAGTCTCGACCCTACAGGGTGGCAGTTCTTC. Encoded protein: CASSLDPTGWQFF.

This chain uses TRBV14 with TRBJ2-1; 7 bases line up with TRBD1. With 4 bases clipped from V and 13 bases from J, the junction kept 7 bases outside the gene matches. Germline V CDR1 and CDR2: SGHDN, FVKESK. The length of the CDR3 is 12 residues. The CDR3 DNA follows: TGTGCCAGCAGCCTCCAGGACAGGTTACAGTTCTTC. This sequence encodes CASSLQDRLQFF.

The V gene is TRBV7-2, the J gene TRBJ1-2; D possibly corresponds to TRBD1 (6 bases). The germline CDR1 and CDR2 sequences are SGHTA and FQGNSA. Trimming cost V 2 bases and J 4 bases, with 17 bases left between them. The CDR3 is 16 amino acids. The CDR3 sequence: CASSLFFGGRPYGYTF. CDR3 DNA: TGTGCCAGCAGCTTATTTTTCGGGGGGCGTCCCTATGGCTACACCTTC. Full variable domain (rest looked up from reference TRBV7-2 and TRBJ1-2): GAGVSQSPSNKVTEKGKDVELRCDPISGHTALYWYRQSLGQGLEFLIYFQGNSAPDKSGLPSDRFSAERTGGSVSTLTIQRTQQEDSAVYLCASSLFFGGRPYGYTFGSGTRLTVV.

The chain couples TRBV5-1 to TRBJ1-4; D perhaps matches TRBD1 (5 bases). V lost 4 bases and J lost 6, with 19 bases in between. This CDR3 comprises 16 residues. In germline, CDR1 is SGHRS, CDR2 YFSETQ. The CDR3 sequence is CASSNRDAGRDEKLFF. As DNA, the CDR3 is TGCGCCAGCAGCAACCGGGACGCCGGAAGGGATGAAAAACTGTTTTTT.

The V and J genes are TRBV7-9 and TRBJ1-2; D gene ambiguous. CDR1 and CDR2 from the germline V gene are SEHNR and FQNEAQ (reference sequence). Trimming took off 1 base at V and 6 bases at J, with 9 bases between the two ends. This CDR3 region has 13 residues. The CDR3 protein is CASSLGKPDGYTF. The CDR3 nucleotides read TGTGCCAGCAGCTTAGGGAAACCCGATGGCTACACCTTC. Supplemented by reference TRBV7-9 and TRBJ1-2, the full variable domain reads DTGVSQNPRHKITKRGQNVTFRCDPISEHNRLYWYRQTLGQGPEFLTYFQNEAQLEKSRLLSDRFSAERPKGSFSTLEIQRTEQGDSAMYLCASSLGKPDGYTFGSGTRLTVV.

This chain joins TRBV10-2 and TRBJ2-1, with TRBD2 as a possible D gene (6 bases). Per germline, CDR1 WSHSY and CDR2 SAAADI. This CDR3 is built from 12 residues. V lost 3 bases and J lost 7, with 7 bases in between. The CDR3 loop is CASSDRGNEQFF. The CDR3 nucleotides read TGCGCCAGCAGTGATCGGGGGAATGAGCAGTTCTTC.

The chain joins TRBV19 to TRBJ2-7; weak D call: TRBD1 (6 bases). Per germline, CDR1 LNHDA and CDR2 SQIVND (reference sequence). Deletions cut 3 bases from V and 4 bases from J, with 13 bases between. The CDR3 is 14 amino acids. CDR3 protein: CASSIRDKLYEQYF. The CDR3 DNA sequence: TGTGCCAGTAGTATCCGGGACAAGCTATACGAGCAGTACTTC.

The chain has TRBV25-1 and TRBJ1-2; TRBD1 matches 8 bases. Per the germline V gene, CDR1 is MGHDK and CDR2 is SYGVNS. The CDR3 totals 13 residues. With 6 bases clipped from V and 5 bases from J, the junction kept 5 bases outside the gene matches. The CDR3 spells CASSRQGIYGYTF. For the CDR3, the DNA is TGTGCCAGCAGCCGACAGGGGATTTATGGCTACACCTTC.

The V and J genes are TRBV5-4 and TRBJ2-2, with no clear D. Germline V lookup: CDR1 SGHNT, CDR2 YYREEE (reference sequence). V shed 2 bases and J shed 3 bases, with 11 bases lying between them. This CDR3 is built from 15 residues. The CDR3 bases are TGTGCCAGCAGCTTTGGCAGCCCTCACACCGGGGAGCTGTTTTTT. Translated, it gives CASSFGSPHTGELFF.

The chain carries TRBV4-2 and TRBJ2-7, with 12 bases aligning to TRBD2. V dropped 6 bases and J dropped 2; count of bases not matched to a gene: 5. This CDR3 contains 15 residues. Per germline, CDR1 LGHNA and CDR2 YNFKEQ. The CDR3 loop reads CASRERTSGTYEQYF. Here the CDR3 DNA reads TGTGCCAGCAGGGAACGGACTAGCGGGACCTACGAGCAGTACTTC.

The V gene is TRBV7-8, the J gene TRBJ2-7; 10 positions match TRBD1. Germline assignment: CDR1 SGHVS and CDR2 FQNEAQ. CDR3 length: 16 residues. V was pared by 6 bases and J by 3 bases, with 11 bases of the junction left unmatched. CDR3 sequence reads: CASSFPSGTGVYEQYF. The CDR3, as DNA: TGTGCCAGCAGTTTTCCCTCCGGGACAGGGGTCTACGAGCAGTACTTC. Variable domain in full (rest from reference TRBV7-8 and TRBJ2-7): GAGVSQSPRYKVAKRGQDVALRCDPISGHVSLFWYQQALGQGPEFLTYFQNEAQLDKSGLPSDRFFAERPEGSVSTLKIQRTQQEDSAVYLCASSFPSGTGVYEQYFGPGTRLTVT.

CDR3 region: CSVEPTGVYGYTF. The DNA of the CDR3 is TGCAGCGTTGAACCCACAGGGGTCTATGGCTACACCTTC. This sequence joins TRBV29-1 and TRBJ1-2; 7 bases fit TRBD1. The junction had 4 bases not matched to a gene; V was cut back by 2 bases and J by 4 bases. CDR3 length equals 13 residues. Germline V CDR1 and CDR2: SQVTM, ANQGSEA. The whole variable domain, filled in from reference TRBV29-1 and TRBJ1-2, reads SAVISQKPSRDICQRGTSLTIQCQVDSQVTMMFWYRQQPGQSLTLIATANQGSEATYESGFVIDKFPISRPNLTFSTLTVSNMSPEDSSIYLCSVEPTGVYGYTFGSGTRLTVV.

This sequence joins TRBV18 and TRBJ2-4; D ambiguous. The length of the CDR3 is 13 residues. Trimming shortened V by 2 bases and J by 8 bases, and 10 bases separated the two germline ends. CDR1 and CDR2 from the germline V gene are KGHSH and LQKENI. The DNA of the CDR3 is TGTGCCAGCTCACCAGCGGTCTGGGACATTCAGTACTTC. This translates into CASSPAVWDIQYF.